The TCR beta chain described here comes from a study of T cells expressing NK-cell markers. The CDR3 length is 16 residues. Germline CDR1 SEHNR, CDR2 FQNEAQ (reference sequence). TCRdb reprocessed the 5' RACE reads and keeps a single row for each CDR3 protein, giving no DNA. The listing contains over 120,000 distinct CDR3 sequences. The sequence came from a man younger than 30 in good health. Sequencing was done on a sample of blood T cells: a sorted CD56 or NKG2C T cell subset, CD4+ or CD8+ T cells, or bulk PBMC T cells (not recorded which). J is TRBJ2-7 and V is TRBV7-9; TCRdb returns TRBD1, unconfirmable since there is no DNA. CDR3 sequence: CASSLVRPLSSYEQYF.